The 5 T cell receptor beta chains below come from one sample, sequenced in a study of PD-1 blockade in classical Hodgkin lymphoma. Clones were read by immunoSEQ multiplex PCR, and TCRdb kept only the in-frame ones, dropping some. The sample consists of some 15,000 clones, about 90% of them appearing once. Time point of the sample: newly diagnosed, previously untreated cHL patient sample. Thawed PBMCs were subjected to magnetic negative selection, which yielded isolated CD8+ T cells. Sequencing was carried out using CD8+ T cells from blood. These receptors all come from a human donor with classical Hodgkin lymphoma.

This clone was detected once. This chain connects TRBV9 to TRBJ2-1; 7 bases match TRBD2. CDR3 length: 16 residues. Germline loops: CDR1 SGDLS, CDR2 YYNGEE. Trimming at V came to 4 bases and at J to 7 bases, leaving 14 bases not matched to a gene. Here the CDR3 reads CASSTTYGRSLNEQFF. DNA of the CDR3: TGTGCCAGCAGCACCACGTACGGGAGGTCCTTGAATGAGCAGTTCTTC.

This clone has a handful of counts. The V call is TRBV5-4, the J call TRBJ2-2, with no clear D. The CDR3 contains 13 residues. Germline CDR1 and CDR2: SGHNT and YYREEE (reference sequence). V was shortened by 3 bases and J by 0 bases, with 3 bases between the two germline ends. The CDR3 nucleotides read TGTGCCAGCAGCTGGACGAACACCGGGGAGCTGTTTTTT. Translated: CASSWTNTGELFF.

The chain carries TRBV5-6 and TRBJ2-2; a possible D gene is TRBD2 (5 bases). Germline V gene sequence: CDR1 SGHDT, CDR2 YYEEEE. The CDR3 extends over 13 amino acids. Trimming left V 3 bases short and J 6 bases short, with 9 bases between. Written as DNA, the CDR3 is TGTGCCAGCAGCTATAGCGTCCCCGGGGAGCTGTTTTTT. The encoded protein is CASSYSVPGELFF.

The CDR3 bases are TGTGCCAGCAGTCATGGACAGGGCGACGCTTTCTTT. It codes for CASSHGQGDAFF. This rearrangement joins TRBV9 to TRBJ1-1; 8 bases fit TRBD1. This CDR3 has 12 amino acids. V shed 5 bases and J 11 bases; nucleotides not matched to a gene: 8. Germline values: CDR1 SGDLS, CDR2 YYNGEE.

The rearrangement uses TRBV4-1 and TRBJ2-7; no clear D. Germline V gene lookup returns CDR1 MGHRA and CDR2 YSYEKL. V lost 0 bases to trimming and J lost 5 bases, with 17 bases between them. CDR3 size: 16 residues. The CDR3 nucleotides read TGCGCCAGCAGCCAAGAACTCTCTGGTCCCCAAGACGAGCAGTACTTC. It encodes CASSQELSGPQDEQYF.